The rows below give T cell receptor beta chains drawn from one sample of a study of T-cell memory formation after mild COVID-19. TCRdb reanalysed the 5' RACE reads using MiXCR and keeps one entry per CDR3 protein. Of roughly 110,000 distinct CDR3 sequences in the sample, about 20% are singletons; the top ten hold about 42%. Specimen: PBMCs or a T cell subset sorted from them (not recorded which). These receptors all come from a young man who had mild COVID-19 (a few samples of this study predate the infection). Cell type and time point are not known. The CDR3 runs from the conserved cysteine through the conserved F or W. Each record gives: V gene, D gene, J gene, CDR3 protein. The D gene is left open where the match is weak.

>TRBV3-1|TRBD2|TRBJ2-3
CASSRNRDYLGDTQYF
>TRBV7-9|TRBD1|TRBJ2-3
CASSFTGGNTDTQYF
>TRBV4-1|NA|TRBJ1-1
CASSQVWGVMDFGESLNTEAFF
>TRBV3-1|NA|TRBJ2-3
CASGGSGPGTDTQYF
>TRBV7-2|TRBD2|TRBJ2-1
CASSPPQPGLAQHEQFF
>TRBV7-8|TRBD1|TRBJ1-1
CASSRQQGITEAFF
>TRBV7-9|NA|TRBJ1-2
CASSAPDGYTF
>TRBV11-2|TRBD2|TRBJ2-1
CASSLRPGGEYNEQFF
>TRBV5-1|NA|TRBJ1-5
CASSRAEVGERSNQPQHF
>TRBV29-1|NA|TRBJ2-3
CSVEETGRSTDTQYF
>TRBV5-1|TRBD1|TRBJ1-1
CASSWSTGNMNTEAFF
>TRBV11-2|TRBD1|TRBJ2-1
CASSLMGQGRDEQFF
>TRBV6-5|NA|TRBJ1-4
CASSYRFNGFNENLFF
>TRBV29-1|NA|TRBJ1-4
CSVVWAGKLFF
>TRBV7-8|NA|TRBJ2-3
CASSPTARDSLRNTQYF
>TRBV24-1|NA|TRBJ2-1
CATSAGSYNEQFF
>TRBV3-1|TRBD2|TRBJ2-1
CASSLLAGGSSYNEQFF
>TRBV7-9|NA|TRBJ2-1
CASSLVRGAYNEQFF